These 25 T cell receptor beta chains share one sample of origin, sequenced in a study of blood T cell repertoires in COVID-19. The table came from immunoSEQ multiplex PCR; TCRdb's copy has only in-frame clones and leaves some out. This table holds 200,000 or so clones, 80% to 90% found once. Sequencing was carried out using peripheral blood. The receptors stem from an elderly woman with COVID-19, enrolled during active disease.

The V and J genes are TRBV19 and TRBJ1-5; D is undetermined. The CDR3 runs to 14 residues. The germline V gene encodes CDR1 LNHDA and CDR2 SQIVND (reference sequence). V was clipped by 3 bases and J by 0 bases, with 6 bases between them. CDR3 loop: CASSIPYSNQPQHF. In DNA, the CDR3 is TGTGCCAGTAGTATCCCCTATAGCAATCAGCCCCAGCATTTT.

The chain carries TRBV3-1 (or the pseudogene TRBV3-2) and TRBJ1-3, with D possibly matching TRBD1 (5 bases). The V end lost 0 bases, the J end lost 4 bases, and 16 bases lay between the germline ends. Germline lookup yields CDR1 LGHDT and CDR2 YNNKEL (reference sequence). CDR3 length equals 17 residues. The CDR3 DNA follows: TGTGCCAGCAGCCAAGATCGAACGGGGGTCTACGGAAACACCATATATTTT. Encoded protein: CASSQDRTGVYGNTIYF.

This clone is a singleton in its sample. The chain employs TRBV7-9 and TRBJ2-3, with TRBD1 matching over 8 bases. V was clipped by 7 bases and J by 5 bases; unmatched bases: 14. CDR1 SEHNR and CDR2 FQNEAQ come from the germline V gene (reference sequence). CDR3 length: 16 residues. The CDR3 reads CASNRLTGALKDTQYF. CDR3 DNA: TGTGCCAGCAACCGGTTGACAGGGGCGTTAAAAGATACGCAGTATTTT.

J is TRBJ2-3 and V is TRBV7-9; a weak D match, TRBD2 (6 bases). The CDR3 covers 17 residues. Germline values: CDR1 SEHNR, CDR2 FQNEAQ (reference sequence). V was shortened by 1 base and J by 10 bases, with 24 bases between the two germline ends. The CDR3: CASSLVVSWPPGDAQYF. CDR3 bases: TGTGCCAGCAGCTTAGTGGTGTCATGGCCTCCGGGGGATGCGCAGTATTTT.

CDR3 DNA: TGTGCCAGCGGAGACTACGAGCAGTACTTC. Protein: CASGDYEQYF. The chain links TRBV27 to TRBJ2-7; no definite D call. There are 10 residues in the CDR3. Trimming stripped 8 bases from V and 3 bases from J, with 5 bases between. Germline CDR1 MNHEY, CDR2 SMNVEV (reference sequence).

The chain uses TRBV9 and TRBJ2-1; the match to TRBD2 covers 10 bases. CDR3 size: 15 residues. Trimming removed 4 bases from V and 8 bases from J; junction bases left unmatched: 9. CDR1 SGDLS and CDR2 YYNGEE come from the germline V gene. CDR3 in DNA: TGTGCCAGCAGCCTTAGCGGGAGGAGGGGTGATGAGCAGTTCTTC. This codes for CASSLSGRRGDEQFF.

The V and J genes are TRBV27 and TRBJ1-1, with D possibly being TRBD1 (6 bases). CDR1 and CDR2 from the germline V gene are MNHEY and SMNVEV (reference sequence). The CDR3 contains 14 residues. Trimming stripped 5 bases from V and 0 bases from J, with 10 bases between. CDR3 nucleotide sequence: TGTGCCAGCAGTGCCGACAGGTTGAACACTGAAGCTTTCTTT. This encodes CASSADRLNTEAFF.

The V gene is TRBV11-3, the J gene TRBJ1-6, with unresolved D. CDR1 and CDR2 from the germline V gene are SGHNT and YENEEA. The CDR3 extends over 13 amino acids. With 5 bases removed from V and 10 bases from J, the gap between germline ends came to 12 bases. The CDR3 bases are TGTGCCAGCAGCCTCTGGACGGGATCACCCCTCCACTTT. It encodes CASSLWTGSPLHF.

The chain couples TRBV11-2 to TRBJ2-5; 7 positions agree with TRBD2. Germline assignment: CDR1 SGHAT and CDR2 FQNNGV. There are 17 residues in the CDR3. The V gene end was trimmed by 4 bases and the J gene end by 0 bases; junction bases not matched to a gene: 11. The chain's CDR3 is CASSYRNLAEYQETQYF. The CDR3 DNA reads as TGTGCCAGCAGCTATAGGAACCTAGCGGAGTACCAAGAGACCCAGTACTTC. Full variable domain (remainder filled in from reference TRBV11-2 and TRBJ2-5): EAGVAQSPRYKIIEKRQSVAFWCNPISGHATLYWYQQILGQGPKLLIQFQNNGVVDDSQLPKDRFSAERLKGVDSTLKIQPAKLEDSAVYLCASSYRNLAEYQETQYFGPGTRLLVL.

This rearrangement joins TRBV2 to TRBJ2-1, with D perhaps matching TRBD2 (6 bases). The CDR3 is 15 residues long. Germline V gene data show CDR1 as SNHLY and CDR2 as FYNNEI. V was trimmed by 4 bases and J by 5 bases, leaving 15 bases between them. CDR3 loop: CASSARLGGDNEQFF. CDR3 DNA sequence: TGTGCCAGCAGTGCCCGACTAGGAGGGGACAATGAGCAGTTCTTC. The full variable domain, rest sourced from reference TRBV2 and TRBJ2-1, is EPEVTQTPSHQVTQMGQEVILRCVPISNHLYFYWYRQILGQKVEFLVSFYNNEISEKSEIFDDQFSVERPDGSNFTLKIRSTKLEDSAMYFCASSARLGGDNEQFFGPGTRLTVL.

The rearrangement uses TRBV3-1 (or the pseudogene TRBV3-2) and TRBJ2-1, with 10 bases lining up with TRBD2. The CDR3 is made up of 16 amino acids. With 6 bases clipped from V and 4 bases from J, the junction kept 9 bases outside the gene matches. Germline CDR1 reads LGHDT; CDR2 reads YNNKEL (reference sequence). As DNA, the CDR3 is TGTGCCAGCAGTCCCCGGACTAGCGGAACTTACAATGAGCAGTTCTTC. Amino acids: CASSPRTSGTYNEQFF.

The rearrangement links TRBV5-1 to TRBJ2-2; D call uncertain. This CDR3 has 15 residues. V lost 0 bases and J 2 bases, leaving 8 bases between the germline ends. Germline CDR1 and CDR2: SGHRS and YFSETQ. DNA for the CDR3: TGCGCCAGCAGCTTGGTGGGCGTTAACACCGGGGAGCTGTTTTTT. This gives the protein CASSLVGVNTGELFF.

The chain combines TRBV14 with TRBJ1-1, with a possible D match to TRBD1 (5 bases). CDR3 length: 15 residues. Trimming removed 1 base at V and 4 bases at J, with 13 bases between. CDR1 is SGHDN and CDR2 is FVKESK in the germline V gene. CDR3 protein: CASSQGSGRSTEAFF. In nucleotides, the CDR3 is TGTGCCAGCAGCCAAGGGTCAGGGAGGAGCACTGAAGCTTTCTTT.

This clone appeared many times. This chain joins TRBV7-9 and TRBJ2-3; 9 bases fit TRBD2. This CDR3 is built from 14 residues. Germline V gives CDR1 SEHNR, CDR2 FQNEAQ (reference sequence). J was trimmed by 6 bases and V by 5 bases; bases with no gene match: 6. CDR3 in DNA: TGTGCCAGCAGCACCCGGACTAGCGCGGATACGCAGTATTTT. Translated: CASSTRTSADTQYF.

This clone was seen more than once but under ten times. J is TRBJ1-5 and V is TRBV28; 7 bases align to TRBD1. The length of the CDR3 is 14 residues. Trimming cost V 6 bases and J 6 bases; bases outside gene matches: 8. The germline V gene encodes CDR1 MDHEN and CDR2 SYDVKM. CDR3 residues: CASSAVQGGQPQHF. CDR3 in DNA: TGTGCCAGCAGCGCGGTTCAGGGGGGTCAGCCCCAGCATTTT.

V usage is TRBV29-1 and J usage is TRBJ1-1; tentative D call: TRBD1 (6 bases). This CDR3 is built from 13 residues. CDR1 is SQVTM and CDR2 is ANQGSEA in the germline V gene. Trimming cost V 7 bases and J 2 bases, with 14 bases left between them. The DNA of the CDR3 is TGCAGCGCCCAACGGGACACCAACACTGAAGCTTTCTTT. This sequence encodes CSAQRDTNTEAFF.

The chain has TRBV29-1 and TRBJ1-1; D is possibly TRBD1 (6 bases). This CDR3 contains 14 residues. The V end lost 1 base, the J end lost 5 bases, and 14 bases lay between the germline ends. Germline V lookup: CDR1 SQVTM, CDR2 ANQGSEA. The CDR3 protein is CSVEGPLDRTEAFF. Here the CDR3 DNA reads TGCAGCGTTGAAGGACCCCTAGACAGGACTGAAGCTTTCTTT. The full variable domain, in which reference TRBV29-1 and TRBJ1-1 provide the parts outside the CDR3, is SAVISQKPSRDICQRGTSLTIQCQVDSQVTMMFWYRQQPGQSLTLIATANQGSEATYESGFVIDKFPISRPNLTFSTLTVSNMSPEDSSIYLCSVEGPLDRTEAFFGQGTRLTVV.

The chain links TRBV2 to TRBJ1-5; no reliable D call. There are 14 residues in the CDR3. CDR1 and CDR2 from the germline V gene are SNHLY and FYNNEI. Between the trimmed V and J ends, which lost 4 bases and 2 bases, there was a span of 9 bases. In DNA form, the CDR3 reads TGTGCCAGCAGTGGGGTGGGCGGCAATCAGCCCCAGCATTTT. Translating gives CASSGVGGNQPQHF.

V gene TRBV5-4 combines with J gene TRBJ1-2; 7 bases are a match to TRBD1. The CDR3 loop spans 14 amino acids. Losses at the gene ends were 8 bases for V and 8 bases for J; bases not matched to a gene: 15. The germline gives CDR1 SGHNT, CDR2 YYREEE (reference sequence). CDR3 amino acids: CASGGQTLRGGYTF. CDR3 sequence (DNA): TGTGCCAGTGGGGGACAGACCTTACGGGGCGGCTACACCTTC.

J is TRBJ1-4 and V is TRBV9, with 8 bases lining up with TRBD1. CDR3 length: 16 residues. V trimming: 4 bases; J trimming: 7 bases; junction bases outside the gene matches: 12. Germline V gene data show CDR1 as SGDLS and CDR2 as YYNGEE. The CDR3 loop reads CASSPWAGGGGEKLFF. The CDR3 nucleotides read TGTGCCAGCAGCCCTTGGGCAGGGGGCGGCGGTGAAAAACTGTTTTTT.

This chain links TRBV18 with TRBJ2-3; the match to TRBD2 covers 9 bases. This CDR3 has 17 amino acids. Germline V lookup: CDR1 KGHSH, CDR2 LQKENI. V shed 0 bases and J 5 bases; nucleotides not matched to a gene: 9. CDR3 loop: CASSPPLAGRGKDTQYF. CDR3 nucleotides: TGTGCCAGCTCACCACCCCTAGCGGGAAGAGGGAAAGATACGCAGTATTTT.

In DNA form, the CDR3 reads TGTGCCAGCAGCGTCGACAGGGGGCGACAGGCGGAGACCCAGTACTTC. Its protein product is CASSVDRGRQAETQYF. The chain uses TRBV7-8 and TRBJ2-5; TRBD1 aligns across 10 bases. V was pared by 5 bases and J by 5 bases, with 11 bases of the junction left unmatched. This CDR3 is built from 16 residues. Germline CDR1 is SGHVS and CDR2 is FQNEAQ.

In this sample, this clone turned up a few times. V is TRBV5-1 and J is TRBJ1-4; TRBD1 is a possible D gene (6 bases). Germline V gives CDR1 SGHRS, CDR2 YFSETQ. Trimming took off 4 bases at V and 8 bases at J, with 18 bases between the two ends. The CDR3 is made up of 15 amino acids. The CDR3 DNA is TGCGCCAGCAGCCCAGGGACAACTCGGGGAGAAAAACTGTTTTTT. Its protein product is CASSPGTTRGEKLFF.

This chain uses TRBV19 with TRBJ1-6, with D perhaps TRBD1 (6 bases). Germline lookup yields CDR1 LNHDA and CDR2 SQIVND (reference sequence). Trimming removed 7 bases from V and 8 bases from J, with 18 bases in between. The CDR3 covers 15 residues. The CDR3 sequence is CASKGDLEGYSPLHF. The CDR3 DNA follows: TGTGCCAGTAAGGGGGATCTTGAGGGGTATTCACCCCTCCACTTT. Filled out from reference TRBV19 and TRBJ1-6, the complete variable domain reads DGGITQSPKYLFRKEGQNVTLSCEQNLNHDAMYWYRQDPGQGLRLIYYSQIVNDFQKGDIAEGYSVSREKKESFPLTVTSAQKNPTAFYLCASKGDLEGYSPLHFGNGTRLTVT.

The chain joins TRBV30 to TRBJ1-4; a possible D gene is TRBD1 (5 bases). CDR1 and CDR2 (germline): GTSNPN, SVGIG (reference sequence). V shed 0 bases and J shed 8 bases, with 10 bases lying between them. The CDR3 is 13 residues long. The CDR3 region has the DNA TGTGCCTGGAGTGTACGTCAGGGAGAAAAACTGTTTTTT. Its translation: CAWSVRQGEKLFF.